This TCR beta chain derives from a study of blood T cell repertoires in COVID-19. On the study more broadly: Sites across the United States, Italy and Spain contributed samples from acute and convalescent COVID-19. In each case, the material was cDNA or gDNA derived from T cells, B-cell-depleted T cells, or PBMCs.

The germline V gene encodes CDR1 SGHAT and CDR2 FQNNGV. This CDR3 has 15 amino acids. V lost 3 bases and J lost 6; bases outside the gene matches: 6. In the source study's methods: Amplification from reference gene primers served as the basis for estimated nucleated cell counts. Sequencing was performed with immunoSEQ multiplex PCR; in TCRdb, only in-frame clones are kept and a portion is missing. For V, J and clone size, that table is used; D and trimming come from the DNA. Of more than 100,000 clones listed, 81% are singletons. The specimen was peripheral blood. The TCR originated in a woman aged 55-69 years with active or convalescent COVID-19. The chain joins TRBV11-2 to TRBJ2-4; 9 positions agree with TRBD2. The CDR3 region has the DNA TGTGCCAGCAGCTTGGGGCTAGCGGGATCAAACATTCAGTACTTC. It is translated as CASSLGLAGSNIQYF.